This T cell receptor (beta chain) was sequenced during a study of shared T cell receptors in the human thymus. With 4 bases clipped from V and 3 bases from J, the junction kept 3 bases outside the gene matches. CDR3 length: 15 amino acids. The germline V gene encodes CDR1 LNHDA and CDR2 SQIVND (reference sequence). Profiling relied on immunoSEQ multiplex PCR, and the TCRdb table lists in-frame clones only, not all of them. Among over 350,000 clones listed, about 95% were seen once. The source of this sequence is a human donor. Material for sequencing was thymocytes. This chain links TRBV19 with TRBJ1-3; 10 bases agree with TRBD1. Here the CDR3 DNA reads TGTGCCAGTAGTACCCGGGACAGGGGTGGAAACACCATATATTTT. Translation gives CASSTRDRGGNTIYF.